This T cell receptor (beta chain) appears in the sequencing data of a study of cytomegalovirus exposure and HLA in healthy donors. Study as a whole: The same platform used for the roughly 600 first-cohort repertoires was also used for the 120 or so validation repertoires, as a later analysis reported.

Study-level findings and limits: Specific recognition of CMV antigens was confirmed in vitro for three chains (all CMV-associated).

The CDR3 has 10 amino acids. The germline V gene has CDR1 SQVTM and CDR2 ANQGSEA. The V end was cut by 3 bases, the J end by 6 bases, with 4 bases between. Concerning this clone itself: Its antigen is unidentified.

Sequencing was performed with immunoSEQ multiplex PCR; in TCRdb, only in-frame clones are kept and a portion is missing. This sample has some 250,000 clones; 90% occur once, and the top ten carry around 3.1%. The specimen sequenced was PBMCs. This receptor was taken from a young woman in good health and CMV-seronegative. The chain couples TRBV29-1 to TRBJ2-3; the D is unclear. CDR3 in amino acids: CSVEIDTQYF. Written as DNA, the CDR3 is TGCAGCGTTGAGATTGATACGCAGTATTTT.